These 8 T cell receptor beta chains share one sample of origin, sequenced in a study of type 1 regulatory T cells. One entry per CDR3 protein, called by TCRdb with MiXCR from the reads. The sample yields about 62,000 distinct CDR3 sequences, 62% seen once. No antigen has been assigned to these receptors. The sequenced material came from cultured non-Tr1 T cells, either the whole culture or a sorted T cell fraction (not recorded which). These TCRs come from a human donor in good health.

The genes are TRBV20-1 and TRBJ2-1; tentatively, D is TRBD1 (5 bases). Trimming left V 5 bases short and J 9 bases short, with 17 bases between. The CDR3 covers 13 residues. CDR1 is DFQATT, CDR2 SNEGSKA, per germline (reference sequence). The CDR3 reads CSAGKTGVGEQFF. DNA for the CDR3: TGCAGTGCTGGGAAAACAGGAGTTGGTGAGCAGTTCTTC.

This clonotype came up a few times. The chain couples TRBV27 to TRBJ1-1; no firm D call. This CDR3 has 14 amino acids. Germline loops: CDR1 MNHEY, CDR2 SMNVEV (reference sequence). Trimming pared 0 bases from V and 9 bases from J, leaving 14 bases between. CDR3 in amino acids: CASSLSHSAVKAFF. DNA for the CDR3: TGTGCCAGCAGTTTATCGCACTCAGCCGTTAAAGCTTTCTTT.

The chain recombines TRBV5-1 with TRBJ2-5; perhaps TRBD2 as D (8 bases). V was trimmed by 4 bases and J by 1 base, leaving 17 bases between them. The CDR3 loop spans 16 amino acids. Germline assignment: CDR1 SGHRS and CDR2 YFSETQ. Here the CDR3 reads CASSPGGGSFQETQYF. In DNA, the CDR3 is TGCGCCAGCAGCCCGGGAGGGGGCTCCTTCCAAGAGACCCAGTACTTC.

This CDR3 reads CASSQAGQATYGYTF. CDR3 DNA sequence: TGTGCCAGCAGCCAAGCTGGACAGGCCACTTATGGCTACACCTTC. The chain recombines TRBV14 with TRBJ1-2; 7 bases fit TRBD1. Germline V gene lookup returns CDR1 SGHDN and CDR2 FVKESK. The CDR3 consists of 15 residues. J lost 5 bases, V lost 1 base, and 7 bases had no gene match.

This clonotype was picked up a small number of times. The V call is TRBV20-1, the J call TRBJ2-3, with 7 bases that match TRBD1. The CDR3 has 14 residues. CDR1 is DFQATT and CDR2 is SNEGSKA in the germline V gene (reference sequence). After removal of 6 bases from V and 0 bases from J, the junction contained 6 bases not matched to a gene. CDR3 bases: TGCAGTGCCATGGGACAGTCTAGCACAGATACGCAGTATTTT. This sequence encodes CSAMGQSSTDTQYF.

The J gene is TRBJ2-2, the V gene TRBV28, with 8 bases fitting TRBD1. The V segment lost 6 bases and the J segment 7 bases; nucleotides outside the gene matches: 16. The CDR3 is 17 amino acids. Germline V gene sequence: CDR1 MDHEN, CDR2 SYDVKM. CDR3 coding DNA: TGTGCCAGCAGCCACATGCCGGGACAGGATCCCATCGGGGAGCTGTTTTTT. Translated, it gives CASSHMPGQDPIGELFF.

CDR3 in DNA: TGTGCCAGCAGTGCCAACAGGGGGCAAGGAGATACGCAGTATTTT. Encoded protein: CASSANRGQGDTQYF. The chain joins TRBV12-3 or TRBV12-4 to TRBJ2-3, with 9 nucleotides matching TRBD1. The CDR3 runs to 15 residues. The V segment lost 5 bases and the J segment 5 bases; nucleotides outside the gene matches: 8.

The chain couples TRBV7-2 to TRBJ2-3, with 7 bases fitting TRBD2. Trimming at V came to 2 bases and at J to 6 bases, leaving 14 bases not matched to a gene. The CDR3 sequence is 17 residues long. Germline CDR1 SGHTA, CDR2 FQGNSA. The CDR3 DNA reads as TGTGCCAGCAGCTTAAATCGGGGAGCGGGATACTCCGATACGCAGTATTTT. This sequence encodes CASSLNRGAGYSDTQYF.